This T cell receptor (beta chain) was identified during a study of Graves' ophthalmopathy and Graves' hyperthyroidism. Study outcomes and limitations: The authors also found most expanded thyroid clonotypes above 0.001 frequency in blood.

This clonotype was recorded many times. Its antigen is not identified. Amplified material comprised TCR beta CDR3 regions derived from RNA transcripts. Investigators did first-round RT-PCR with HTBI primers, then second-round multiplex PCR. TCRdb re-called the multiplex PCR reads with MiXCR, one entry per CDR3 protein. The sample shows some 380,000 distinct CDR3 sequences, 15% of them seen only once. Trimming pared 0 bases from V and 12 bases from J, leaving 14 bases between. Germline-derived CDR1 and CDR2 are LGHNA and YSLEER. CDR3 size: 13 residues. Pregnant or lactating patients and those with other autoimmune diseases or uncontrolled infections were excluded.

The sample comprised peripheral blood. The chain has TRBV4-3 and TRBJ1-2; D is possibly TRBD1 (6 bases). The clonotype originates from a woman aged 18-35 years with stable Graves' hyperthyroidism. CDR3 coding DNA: TGCGCCAGCAGCCAAGATCCGTACAGGGTAGACACCTTC. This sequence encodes CASSQDPYRVDTF.